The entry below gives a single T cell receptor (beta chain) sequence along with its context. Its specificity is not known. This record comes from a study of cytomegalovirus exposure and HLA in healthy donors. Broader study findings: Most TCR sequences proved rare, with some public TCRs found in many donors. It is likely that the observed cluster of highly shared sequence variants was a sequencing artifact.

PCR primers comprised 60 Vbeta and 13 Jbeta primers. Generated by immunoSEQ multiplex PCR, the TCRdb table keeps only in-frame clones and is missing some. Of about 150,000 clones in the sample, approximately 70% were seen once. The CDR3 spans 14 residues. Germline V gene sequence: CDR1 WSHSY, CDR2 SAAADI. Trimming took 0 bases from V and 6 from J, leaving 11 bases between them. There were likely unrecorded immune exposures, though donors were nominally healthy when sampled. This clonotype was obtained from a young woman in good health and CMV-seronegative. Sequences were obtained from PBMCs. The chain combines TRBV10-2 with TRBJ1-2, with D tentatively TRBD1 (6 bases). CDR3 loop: CASSESNRANGYTF. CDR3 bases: TGCGCCAGCAGTGAGTCGAACAGGGCGAATGGCTACACCTTC.